The 10 T cell receptor beta chains below were found in one sample sequenced in a study of blood T cell repertoires in COVID-19. Generated by immunoSEQ multiplex PCR, the TCRdb table keeps only in-frame clones and is missing some. The sample holds approximately 50,000 clones; around 80% are singletons and the top ten take 25%. Material for sequencing was peripheral blood. Receptor source: a man aged 70 or older with acute or convalescent COVID-19.

This chain links TRBV7-9 with TRBJ2-4; 8 bases are a match to TRBD1. V trimming: 6 bases; J trimming: 7 bases; junction bases outside the gene matches: 8. The germline CDR1 and CDR2 sequences are SEHNR and FQNEAQ (reference sequence). The CDR3 has 14 amino acids. CDR3 nucleotides: TGTGCCAGCAGAGCTCCGACAGGGGCTAACATTCAGTACTTC. Its translation is CASRAPTGANIQYF.

This clone was recorded only once. The chain has TRBV6-5 and TRBJ1-2; the match to TRBD1 covers 9 bases. The CDR3 consists of 14 residues. Germline trimming cut 2 bases from V and 6 bases from J; bases unmatched to any gene: 4. Germline lookup yields CDR1 MNHEY and CDR2 SVGAGI. The CDR3 DNA reads TGTGCCAGCAGTTACCAGGGACAGGGCAATGGCTACACCTTC. Translation: CASSYQGQGNGYTF.

The chain combines TRBV7-9 with TRBJ1-2; no definite D call. This CDR3 has 12 residues. Germline lookup yields CDR1 SEHNR and CDR2 FQNEAQ (reference sequence). Trimming shortened V by 4 bases and J by 5 bases, and 8 bases separated the two germline ends. In DNA form, the CDR3 reads TGTGCCAGCAGCTCCAATACATATGGCTACACCTTC. Amino acid sequence: CASSSNTYGYTF.

The chain carries TRBV3-1 (or the pseudogene TRBV3-2) and TRBJ2-5; 10 bases are shared with TRBD2. CDR1 and CDR2 (germline): LGHDT, YNNKEL (reference sequence). The CDR3 consists of 16 residues. V lost 4 bases, J lost 4 bases, and 9 bases stayed unmatched. The CDR3 DNA is TGTGCCAGCAGCCCCTATCTCAGCGGGAGGGGAGAGACCCAGTACTTC. It codes for CASSPYLSGRGETQYF.

The chain carries TRBV28 and TRBJ2-6; D remains unclear. The CDR3 has 18 residues. The V gene lost 5 bases and the J gene lost 0 bases, with 17 bases spanning the gap. Germline CDR1 and CDR2: MDHEN and SYDVKM. The CDR3 region is CASSQTKVLYSGANVLTF. CDR3 coding DNA: TGTGCCAGCAGTCAAACCAAAGTCCTATACTCTGGGGCCAACGTCCTGACTTTC.

V gene TRBV19 combines with J gene TRBJ2-3; 9 bases agree with TRBD2. The CDR3 is 16 residues long. V gave up 3 bases and J gave up 4 bases; unmatched junction bases: 8. Germline V lookup: CDR1 LNHDA, CDR2 SQIVND (reference sequence). CDR3 in amino acids: CASSILASGNPDTQYF. DNA of the CDR3: TGTGCCAGTAGTATTCTGGCTAGCGGGAACCCAGATACGCAGTATTTT.

The rearrangement uses TRBV6-2 or TRBV6-3 and TRBJ1-1; 8 positions match TRBD1. V lost 6 bases, J lost 0 bases, and 9 bases stayed unmatched. Germline CDR1 reads MNHEY; CDR2 reads SVGEGT. The CDR3 totals 16 residues. The CDR3 nucleotides read TGTGCCAGCAGCCCTACAGGGGGGGAAATGAACACTGAAGCTTTCTTT. Protein: CASSPTGGEMNTEAFF.

The chain combines TRBV7-9 with TRBJ1-1; TRBD1 matches 7 bases. The germline CDR1 and CDR2 sequences are SEHNR and FQNEAQ (reference sequence). The V gene end was trimmed by 4 bases and the J gene end by 7 bases; junction bases not matched to a gene: 9. The CDR3 length is 14 residues. The CDR3, as DNA: TGTGCCAGCAGCTATGGGACAGCGAGTCGTGAAGCTTTCTTT. Translating it yields CASSYGTASREAFF.

The genes are TRBV2 and TRBJ2-3, with D maybe TRBD2 (6 bases). Deletions cut 6 bases from V and 0 bases from J, with 19 bases between. There are 17 residues in the CDR3. Germline V gene lookup returns CDR1 SNHLY and CDR2 FYNNEI. The CDR3 bases are TGTGCCAGCAGACTGGGTGCCCGGGGGAGTAGCACAGATACGCAGTATTTT. Its protein product is CASRLGARGSSTDTQYF.

The chain links TRBV6-2 or TRBV6-3 to TRBJ2-1; 8 bases match TRBD2. From germline, CDR1 is MNHEY and CDR2 SVGEGT. The CDR3 contains 15 residues. V lost 5 bases and J lost 0; bases outside the gene matches: 3. CDR3 in DNA: TGTGCCAGCAGTACTCTAGCGGGCTCCTACAATGAGCAGTTCTTC. This sequence encodes CASSTLAGSYNEQFF.